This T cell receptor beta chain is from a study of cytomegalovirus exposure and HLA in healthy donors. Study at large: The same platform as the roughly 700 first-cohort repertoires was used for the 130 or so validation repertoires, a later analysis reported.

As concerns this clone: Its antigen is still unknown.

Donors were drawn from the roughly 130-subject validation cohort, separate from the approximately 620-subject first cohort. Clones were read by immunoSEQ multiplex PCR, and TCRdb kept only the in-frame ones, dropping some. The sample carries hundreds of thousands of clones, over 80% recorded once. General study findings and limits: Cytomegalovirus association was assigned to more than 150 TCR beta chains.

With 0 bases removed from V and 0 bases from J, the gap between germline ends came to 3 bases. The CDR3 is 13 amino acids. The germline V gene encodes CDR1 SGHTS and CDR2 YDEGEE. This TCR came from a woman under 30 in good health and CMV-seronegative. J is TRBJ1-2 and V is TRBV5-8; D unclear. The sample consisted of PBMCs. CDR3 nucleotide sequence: TGTGCCAGCAGCTTGGGACCTAACTATGGCTACACCTTC. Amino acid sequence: CASSLGPNYGYTF.